A selection of T cell receptor beta chains follows, all from one sample in a study of T cell responses to AZD1222 COVID-19 vaccine. Method: immunoSEQ multiplex PCR; TCRdb's copy keeps in-frame clones and lacks some. The sample includes approximately 160,000 clones, roughly 88% of them seen just once. Sequenced here: peripheral blood, sampled on day 0 of AZD1222 vaccination. These receptors were obtained from an adult in good health. Each CDR3 is given with its conserved first and last residue.

J gene	V gene	CDR3 protein
TRBJ1-4	TRBV7-2	CASSPTGPRDEKLFF
TRBJ1-5	TRBV7-2	CASSQAVEPQHF
TRBJ1-2	TRBV9	CASSLFGDDYGYTF
TRBJ2-7	TRBV19	CASSIDLGGGPPYEQYF
TRBJ2-7	TRBV9	CASSVAGAAYEQYF
TRBJ1-2	TRBV30	CAWTTGGAHGYTF
TRBJ2-7	TRBV15	CATSHRTGEKFGEQYF
TRBJ1-1	TRBV5-1	CASSGRSFLTEAFF
TRBJ1-6	TRBV11-2	CSSRGSSYNSPLHF
TRBJ2-2	TRBV28	CASSSPGQGYTGELFF
TRBJ1-1	TRBV14	CASSWDALNTEAFF
TRBJ2-1	TRBV27	CASGYTSSYNEQFF
TRBJ1-2	TRBV7-9	CASSLDTGDRRLRGYTF
TRBJ2-7	TRBV7-9	CASTKSGRGPYEQYF
TRBJ2-6	TRBV5-4	CASSLDSLSGANVLTF
TRBJ2-2	TRBV7-8	CASSWGRANTGELFF
TRBJ1-1	TRBV5-1	CASRLRQGGTEAFF
TRBJ1-1	TRBV30	CAWSVPGGRTEAFF
TRBJ1-5	TRBV5-1	CASSTGGSQPQHF
TRBJ2-3	TRBV28	CAGTTGATDTQYF
TRBJ2-3	TRBV9	CASSVESRRADTQYF
TRBJ2-5	TRBV7-9	CASSSPSREKTQYF
TRBJ2-3	TRBV11-2	CASSLEGLAVYSTDTQYF
TRBJ1-6	TRBV28	CASTLPAGTGISPLHF
TRBJ2-1	TRBV5-4	CASSLQLGERGEQFF
TRBJ2-2	TRBV6-2/TRBV6-3	CASSYSGGSANTGELFF
TRBJ1-1	TRBV29-1	CSVPDRNTEAFF
TRBJ2-5	TRBV11-1	CASSFGQKQETQYF
TRBJ2-3	TRBV21-1	CASSKGVVYRATDTQYF
TRBJ2-7	TRBV6-6	CASSYQAGVGEQYF
TRBJ1-2	TRBV29-1	CSADREMVGYTF
TRBJ1-2	TRBV5-4	CASSEAGARYGYTF
TRBJ2-1	TRBV24-1	CATSDFRTGGSNEQFF
TRBJ2-2	TRBV6-2/TRBV6-3	CASSYRGYTGELFF
TRBJ2-1	TRBV7-2	CASSWTSGSDYNEQFF
TRBJ1-4	TRBV28	CASSDSLNEKLFF
TRBJ1-3	TRBV6-5	CASSYSGDSGNTIYF
TRBJ1-2	TRBV3-1/TRBV3-2	CASSQGQGIRYGYTF
TRBJ2-3	TRBV24-1	CATSDVSGGAKDTQYF
TRBJ2-3	TRBV11-2	CASSLATVSTDTQYF
TRBJ1-4	TRBV27	CASSLRAYGTNEKLFF
TRBJ1-1	TRBV29-1	CSAGGRNTEAFF
TRBJ2-7	TRBV6-5	CASTESYEQYF
TRBJ2-1	TRBV3-1/TRBV3-2	CASSLFHGHGKNEQFF
TRBJ1-6	TRBV10-3	CAISDRQGDNSPLHF
TRBJ1-1	TRBV19	CASPAEATEAFF
TRBJ1-1	TRBV7-8	CASSLGSGGLEAFF
TRBJ2-2	TRBV11-3	CASSLAQGLAGTGELFF
TRBJ1-1	TRBV30	CAWSHETGNTEAFF
TRBJ2-3	TRBV19	CAGMIDTQYF
TRBJ1-1	TRBV5-1	CASSLAASNFNTEAFF